Given below is one T cell receptor (beta chain) in context. The entry originates in a study of blood T cell repertoires in COVID-19. Study background: There were acute and convalescent COVID-19 samples, and they came from the United States, Italy and Spain. Sources were T cells, B-cell-depleted T cells, or PBMCs; the material itself was cDNA or gDNA.

V lost 2 bases to trimming and J lost 11 bases, with 18 bases between them. CDR3 length: 14 amino acids. The V gene's germline CDR1 is MDHEN and CDR2 SYDVKM. Assay: immunoSEQ multiplex PCR; the TCRdb copy retains only in-frame clones and omits some. The data contain around 60,000 clones, 90% of them singletons. The origin of this receptor is a man aged 55 to 70 with acute or convalescent COVID-19. The sequencing sample was made of peripheral blood. The chain couples TRBV28 to TRBJ1-1; the D gene is possibly TRBD1 (5 bases). CDR3 protein: CASSLRGGGDNAFF. Written as DNA, the CDR3 is TGTGCCAGCAGTTTAAGGGGTGGGGGGGATAATGCTTTCTTT.